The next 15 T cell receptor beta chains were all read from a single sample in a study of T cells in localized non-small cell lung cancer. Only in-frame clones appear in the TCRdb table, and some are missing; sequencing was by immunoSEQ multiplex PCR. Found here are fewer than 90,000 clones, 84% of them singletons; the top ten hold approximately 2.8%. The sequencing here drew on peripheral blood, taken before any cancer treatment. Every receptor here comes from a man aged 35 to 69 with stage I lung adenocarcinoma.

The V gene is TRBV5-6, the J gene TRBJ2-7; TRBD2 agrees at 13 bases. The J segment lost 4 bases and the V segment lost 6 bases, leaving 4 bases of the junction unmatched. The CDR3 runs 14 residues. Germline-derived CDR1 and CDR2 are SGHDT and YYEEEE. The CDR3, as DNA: TGTGCCAGCACCGGACTAGCGGGAGTATACGAGCAGTACTTC. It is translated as CASTGLAGVYEQYF.

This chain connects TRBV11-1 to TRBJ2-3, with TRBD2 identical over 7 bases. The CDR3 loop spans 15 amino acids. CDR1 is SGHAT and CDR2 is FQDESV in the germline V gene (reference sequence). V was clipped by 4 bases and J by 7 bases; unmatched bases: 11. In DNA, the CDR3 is TGTGCCAGCAGCTCCCGGGATAGCGGGTGGCATACGCAGTATTTT. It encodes CASSSRDSGWHTQYF. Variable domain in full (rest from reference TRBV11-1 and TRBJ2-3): EAEVAQSPRYKITEKSQAVAFWCDPISGHATLYWYRQILGQGPELLVQFQDESVVDDSQLPKDRFSAERLKGVDSTLKIQPAELGDSAMYLCASSSRDSGWHTQYFGPGTRLTVL.

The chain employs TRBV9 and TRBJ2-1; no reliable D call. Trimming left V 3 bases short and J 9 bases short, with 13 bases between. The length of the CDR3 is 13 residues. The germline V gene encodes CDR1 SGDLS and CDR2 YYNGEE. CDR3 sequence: CASSAVTSSEQFF. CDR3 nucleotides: TGTGCCAGCAGCGCCGTCACCTCCAGTGAGCAGTTCTTC.

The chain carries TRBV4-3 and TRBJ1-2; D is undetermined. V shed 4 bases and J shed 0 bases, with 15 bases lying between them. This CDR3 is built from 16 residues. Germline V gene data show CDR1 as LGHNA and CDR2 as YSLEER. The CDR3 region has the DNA TGCGCCAGCAGCCCCGATCGGGCGGAGACTAACTATGGCTACACCTTC. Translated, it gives CASSPDRAETNYGYTF.

CDR3 residues: CASNLMTGLNTEAFF. The CDR3 region has the DNA TGTGCCAGCAACCTAATGACAGGGCTGAACACTGAAGCTTTCTTT. V and J are TRBV6-1 and TRBJ1-1, with TRBD1 matching over 7 bases. In germline, CDR1 is MNHNS, CDR2 SASEGT. V was pared by 7 bases and J by 0 bases, with 8 bases of the junction left unmatched. The CDR3 spans 15 residues.

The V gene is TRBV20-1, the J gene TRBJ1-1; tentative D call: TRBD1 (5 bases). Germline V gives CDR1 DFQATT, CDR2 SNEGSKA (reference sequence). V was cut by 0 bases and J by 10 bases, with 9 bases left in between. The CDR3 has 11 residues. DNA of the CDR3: TGCAGTGCTAGAGATGGGGGGGGAGCTTTCTTT. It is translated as CSARDGGGAFF.

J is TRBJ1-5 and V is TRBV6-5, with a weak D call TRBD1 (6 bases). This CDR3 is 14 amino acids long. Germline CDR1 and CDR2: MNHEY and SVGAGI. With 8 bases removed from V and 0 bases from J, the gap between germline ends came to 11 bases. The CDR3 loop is CASRDTYSNQPQHF. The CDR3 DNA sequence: TGTGCCAGCCGGGACACCTATAGCAATCAGCCCCAGCATTTT.

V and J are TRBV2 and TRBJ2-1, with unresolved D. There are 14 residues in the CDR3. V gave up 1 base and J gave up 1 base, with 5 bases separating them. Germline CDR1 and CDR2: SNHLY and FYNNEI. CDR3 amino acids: CASSEGWSYNEQFF. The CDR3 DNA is TGTGCCAGCAGTGAAGGGTGGTCCTACAATGAGCAGTTCTTC.

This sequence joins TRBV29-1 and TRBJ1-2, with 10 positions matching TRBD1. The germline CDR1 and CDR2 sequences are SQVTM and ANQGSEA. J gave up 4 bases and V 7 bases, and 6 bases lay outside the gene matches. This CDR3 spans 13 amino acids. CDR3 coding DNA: TGCAGCGCACGACAGGGGGCGAGCTATGGCTACACCTTC. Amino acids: CSARQGASYGYTF. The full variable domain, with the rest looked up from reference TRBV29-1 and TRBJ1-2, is SAVISQKPSRDICQRGTSLTIQCQVDSQVTMMFWYRQQPGQSLTLIATANQGSEATYESGFVIDKFPISRPNLTFSTLTVSNMSPEDSSIYLCSARQGASYGYTFGSGTRLTVV.

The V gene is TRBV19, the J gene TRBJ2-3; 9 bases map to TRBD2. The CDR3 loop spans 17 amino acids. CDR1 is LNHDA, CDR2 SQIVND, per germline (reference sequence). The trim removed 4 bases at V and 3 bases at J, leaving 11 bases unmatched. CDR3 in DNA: TGTGCCAGTAGTAAAGGGCGGGAGGGCCTGGTTACAGATACGCAGTATTTT. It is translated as CASSKGREGLVTDTQYF.

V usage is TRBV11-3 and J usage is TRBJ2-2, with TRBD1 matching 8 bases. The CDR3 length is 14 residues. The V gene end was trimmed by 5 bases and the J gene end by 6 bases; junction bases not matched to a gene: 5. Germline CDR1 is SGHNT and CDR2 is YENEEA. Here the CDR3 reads CASSVTGAAGELFF. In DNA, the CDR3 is TGTGCCAGCAGCGTGACAGGGGCCGCCGGGGAGCTGTTTTTT.

CDR3 nucleotide sequence: TGTGCCAGCTCACCTAGACAGGGTGACAATCAGCCCCAGCATTTT. Residues: CASSPRQGDNQPQHF. The rearrangement uses TRBV18 and TRBJ1-5, with 7 bases fitting TRBD1. The length of the CDR3 is 15 residues. Germline assignment: CDR1 KGHSH and CDR2 LQKENI. Trimming removed 3 bases from V and 3 bases from J; junction bases left unmatched: 5. Looking up the rest from reference TRBV18 and TRBJ1-5 gives the full variable domain: NAGVMQNPRHLVRRRGQEARLRCSPMKGHSHVYWYRQLPEEGLKFMVYLQKENIIDESGMPKERFSAEFPKEGPSILRIQQVVRGDSAAYFCASSPRQGDNQPQHFGDGTRLSIL.

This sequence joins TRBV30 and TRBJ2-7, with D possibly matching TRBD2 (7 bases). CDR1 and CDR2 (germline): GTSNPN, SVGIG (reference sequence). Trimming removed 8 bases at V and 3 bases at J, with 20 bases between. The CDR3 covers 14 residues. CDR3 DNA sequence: TGTGCCGGGGGGGCTTTCCGTCGGGGCTACGAGCAGTACTTC. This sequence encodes CAGGAFRRGYEQYF.

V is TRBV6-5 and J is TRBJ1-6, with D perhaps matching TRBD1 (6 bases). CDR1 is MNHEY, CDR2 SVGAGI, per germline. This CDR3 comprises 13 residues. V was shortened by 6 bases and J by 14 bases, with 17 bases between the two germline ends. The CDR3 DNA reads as TGTGCCAGCAGACAGGGTATAATTCAGACCCTCCACTTT. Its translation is CASRQGIIQTLHF.

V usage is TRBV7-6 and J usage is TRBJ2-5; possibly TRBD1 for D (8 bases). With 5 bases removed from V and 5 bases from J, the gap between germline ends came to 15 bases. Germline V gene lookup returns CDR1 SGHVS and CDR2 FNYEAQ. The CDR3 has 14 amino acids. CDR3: CASSPQGEGETQYF. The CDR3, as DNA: TGTGCCAGCAGCCCACAGGGGGAGGGGGAGACCCAGTACTTC.